The 10 T cell receptor beta chains listed next were all sequenced from one sample in a study of PD-1 blockade in classical Hodgkin lymphoma (dated by TCRdb to about 2020). Libraries were prepared through the immunoSEQ multiplex PCR assay. In its TCRdb copy, this immuneACCESS table keeps in-frame sequences only and misses some clones. Where compared with another copy, unresolved V genes explain less than half of these, and the others have no known cause. The sample contains 25,000 to 35,000 clones, around 74% of them found a single time. The biggest ten clones account for approximately 4% of the sample. The time point label corresponds to: cycle 4 day 1 (C4D1), after five to seven weeks of nivolumab. Every trial patient had relapsed after autologous stem cell transplantation, and cohorts A, B and C differed in prior brentuximab vedotin exposure. The sequencing used peripheral blood mononuclear cells (PBMCs), collected before the fourth cycle of nivolumab. These receptors all come from a human donor with classical Hodgkin lymphoma.

The rearrangement joins TRBV28 to TRBJ2-7; either TRBD1 or TRBD2 may fit D (5 bases each). The CDR3 totals 14 residues. Trimming shortened V by 6 bases and J by 7 bases, and 19 bases separated the two germline ends. Germline V CDR1 and CDR2: MDHEN, SYDVKM. The CDR3 sequence is CASRTGTGIGEQYF. CDR3 coding DNA: TGTGCCAGCAGAACCGGGACGGGGATAGGAGAGCAGTACTTC.

As concerns this clone: Other nucleotide sequences in the sample specify the same CDR3. The CDR3 DNA is TGTGCCAGCAGCTTGGGGGGTAGCAATCAGCCCCAGCATTTT. Its translation is CASSLGGSNQPQHF. The chain joins TRBV5-6 to TRBJ1-5; D unclear. V was pared by 0 bases and J by 0 bases, with 4 bases between. Germline loops: CDR1 SGHDT, CDR2 YYEEEE. This CDR3 comprises 14 residues.

This clone was counted only a few times. The V gene is TRBV5-8, the J gene TRBJ2-5; 11 bases line up with TRBD2. J was trimmed by 5 bases and V by 1 base; bases with no gene match: 13. CDR1 and CDR2 (germline): SGHTS, YDEGEE. The CDR3 contains 18 residues. Written as DNA, the CDR3 is TGTGCCAGCAGCTTGTGGCTAGCGGGGGGCTCTGGATTGGAGACCCAGTACTTC. Protein sequence: CASSLWLAGGSGLETQYF.

The chain is built from TRBV6-5 and TRBJ1-2; D might be TRBD1 (5 bases). The germline V gene encodes CDR1 MNHEY and CDR2 SVGAGI. V was shortened by 0 bases and J by 5 bases, with 13 bases between the two germline ends. The CDR3 consists of 15 residues. The DNA of the CDR3 is TGTGCCAGCAGTTACTCGGGGGTTGGGGGGTATGGCTACACCTTC. Protein product: CASSYSGVGGYGYTF.

The chain links TRBV5-1 to TRBJ2-7; 8 bases align to TRBD2. The V segment lost 0 bases and the J segment 3 bases; nucleotides outside the gene matches: 8. CDR3 length: 16 residues. Germline CDR1 SGHRS, CDR2 YFSETQ. The CDR3 DNA reads TGCGCCAGCAGCTTGGACCCAGGGAGCGGGAGCTACGAGCAGTACTTC. Encoded protein: CASSLDPGSGSYEQYF.

The chain is built from TRBV7-2 and TRBJ1-1; TRBD1 aligns across 7 bases. The CDR3 runs to 16 residues. Trimming removed 1 base from V and 10 bases from J; junction bases left unmatched: 15. Germline V gene lookup returns CDR1 SGHTA and CDR2 FQGNSA. The CDR3 protein is CASSLDTTGTASVAFF. The DNA for the CDR3 is TGTGCCAGCAGCTTAGATACAACCGGGACAGCGAGTGTAGCTTTCTTT.

This clone was observed a few times. The sample holds other DNA sequences that translate to the same CDR3. The chain uses TRBV9 and TRBJ1-3, with D perhaps matching TRBD1 (5 bases). The V gene's germline CDR1 is SGDLS and CDR2 YYNGEE. The CDR3 is made up of 15 amino acids. The V and J ends lost 0 bases and 2 bases respectively, with 9 bases between them. CDR3 in amino acids: CASSVAGETGNTIYF. CDR3 coding DNA: TGTGCCAGCAGCGTAGCGGGGGAGACTGGAAACACCATATATTTT.

The rearrangement links TRBV5-4 to TRBJ1-4; no clear D. Germline values: CDR1 SGHNT, CDR2 YYREEE (reference sequence). Trimming took 10 bases from V and 1 from J, leaving 14 bases between them. The CDR3 contains 14 residues. CDR3 DNA sequence: TGTGCCGGAGCCGTTGGTTTAACTAATGAAAAACTGTTTTTT. Protein: CAGAVGLTNEKLFF. The complete variable domain, with remaining parts taken from reference TRBV5-4 and TRBJ1-4, reads ETGVTQSPTHLIKTRGQQVTLRCSSQSGHNTVSWYQQALGQGPQFIFQYYREEENGRGNFPPRFSGLQFPNYSSELNVNALELDDSALYLCAGAVGLTNEKLFFGSGTQLSVL.

A few counts support this clone. V and J are TRBV7-9 and TRBJ2-7; tentative D call: TRBD1 (5 bases). V dropped 5 bases and J dropped 3 bases, with 17 bases sitting between them. The CDR3 contains 15 residues. In germline, CDR1 is SEHNR, CDR2 FQNEAQ (reference sequence). CDR3 amino acids: CASSPRYDSDYEQYF. Here the CDR3 DNA reads TGTGCCAGCAGCCCCCGGTACGACAGCGACTACGAGCAGTACTTC.

The chain links TRBV27 to TRBJ2-1; no clear D gene. Trimming pared 7 bases from V and 9 bases from J, leaving 25 bases between. CDR3 size: 16 residues. CDR1 is MNHEY and CDR2 is SMNVEV in the germline V gene (reference sequence). The CDR3 bases are TGTGCCAGCACCTCTCTACCCGCGACCCGAACGGCTGAGCAGTTCTTC. It yields the protein CASTSLPATRTAEQFF.